This T cell receptor beta chain was recovered during a study of human T cells and chemical hapten exposure. Study-wide background: Patients got weekly scalp diphenylcyclopropenone doses over the roughly 22-week study.

Time point indicated: pre-sensitization, week 0. As for treatment: therapeutic diphenylcyclopropenone sensitization with weekly scalp DPC. Blood was collected ahead of every patch test applied. With 7 bases clipped from V and 6 bases from J, the junction kept 4 bases outside the gene matches. The CDR3 totals 12 residues. Germline CDR1 reads SQVTM; CDR2 reads ANQGSEA. The study's findings and limits: Versus controls, expanded TCRs had significantly more large CDR3 similarity clusters.

This clonotype occurred many times. Antigen unknown. Unique molecular identifiers were attached to individual cDNA molecules within the library. TCRdb independently ran MiXCR on the RACE reads; one entry per CDR3 protein. This sample carries tens of thousands of distinct CDR3 sequences, about 11% of them seen once, and the ten largest clones take less than 6.5%. This chain links TRBV29-1 with TRBJ2-1; the match to TRBD1 covers 9 bases. The source is a man aged 30 to 45 with alopecia areata. Some clones in this sample may be carry-over from other donors' samples. This specimen consisted of whole blood, obtained in connection with sensitization to the hapten diphenylcyclopropenone (DPC). Here the CDR3 reads CSGDRESNEQFF. The CDR3 DNA reads TGCAGCGGGGACAGGGAGAGCAATGAGCAGTTCTTC.